The 30 T cell receptor beta chains below come from one sample, sequenced in a study of esophageal squamous cell carcinoma tumors. Amplification combined a P20EA primer and a TCR alpha or TCR beta constant-region primer, then a nested second PCR used CA2 or CB2. A polyT18-containing BSL-18E primer started reverse transcription before unbiased adaptor ligation RT-PCR amplified the TCR genes. One entry per CDR3 protein results from TCRdb running MiXCR on the 5' RACE reads. The repertoire holds about 5,400 distinct CDR3 sequences, with approximately 22% as singletons. The specimen was tumor tissue. The source is a man aged 45-85 years with esophageal squamous cell carcinoma.

On this clonotype: It may be a read error: a sequence one base away is much more abundant. Likely a read error: the CDR3 ends without its conserved phenylalanine or tryptophan. The chain employs TRBV7-8 and TRBJ2-1; a weak D match, TRBD2 (7 bases). This CDR3 comprises 15 residues. The V gene's germline CDR1 is SGHVS and CDR2 FQNEAQ. Trimming cost V 6 bases and J 7 bases, with 19 bases left between them. The CDR3 DNA reads TGTGCCAGCAGAAAAAGGGGGGGGGACACGAATGAGCAGTTCTTA. Translated: CASRKRGGDTNEQFL.

This chain connects TRBV28 to TRBJ2-7; D is unresolved. Germline loops: CDR1 MDHEN, CDR2 SYDVKM. This CDR3 spans 13 amino acids. V shed 5 bases and J shed 6 bases, with 14 bases lying between them. As DNA, the CDR3 is TGTGCCAGCAGTCCTCCCCACATGAGCGAGCAGTACTTC. Encoded protein: CASSPPHMSEQYF.

This clonotype is classed as medium-sized (0.01 to 0.1%). The V call is TRBV6-5, the J call TRBJ2-5; TRBD1 might be the D (6 bases). Germline loops: CDR1 MNHEY, CDR2 SVGAGI. Trimming shortened V by 5 bases and J by 1 base, and 8 bases separated the two germline ends. The CDR3 totals 13 residues. The CDR3 protein is CASSRTAQETQYF. CDR3 sequence (DNA): TGTGCCAGCAGTCGGACAGCCCAAGAGACCCAGTACTTC.

In this sample, this clonotype is medium-sized. The V call is TRBV25-1, the J call TRBJ2-2; 8 bases fit TRBD2. The CDR3 totals 14 residues. Germline V lookup: CDR1 MGHDK, CDR2 SYGVNS. V lost 7 bases, J lost 6 bases, and 7 bases stayed unmatched. CDR3 sequence (DNA): TGTGCCAGCACGGGACTAGGGCGGGCCGGGGAGCTGTTTTTT. It specifies CASTGLGRAGELFF.

Relative to its sample, this clonotype is medium-sized (0.01 to 0.1%). The junction departs from the called germline gene at one end, perhaps through a read error. The chain carries TRBV15 and TRBJ2-3, with D possibly being TRBD2 (5 bases). The CDR3 spans 19 residues. Germline assignment: CDR1 LNHNV and CDR2 YYDKDF (reference sequence). The CDR3: CATSRDGGRSGISKDTQYF. The CDR3 DNA follows: TGTGCCACCAGCAGAGATGGTGGGAGAAGTGGTATTAGCAAAGATACGCAGTATTTT. The full variable domain, completed using reference TRBV15 and TRBJ2-3, is DAMVIQNPRYQVTQFGKPVTLSCSQTLNHNVMYWYQQKSSQAPKLLFHYYDKDFNNEADTPDNFQSRRPNTSFCFLDIRSPGLGDTAMYLCATSRDGGRSGISKDTQYFGPGTRLTVL.

The gene calls are TRBV7-3 and TRBJ1-2; 10 bases fit TRBD1. Per germline, CDR1 SGHTA and CDR2 FQGTGA. Trimming took 5 bases from V and 1 from J; bases not matched to a gene: 10. The CDR3 is made up of 17 amino acids. The CDR3, as DNA: TGTGCCAGCAGCCAGACAGGGGGCGCGGGACTTAACTATGGCTACACCTTC. It translates to CASSQTGGAGLNYGYTF. The whole variable domain, filled in from reference TRBV7-3 and TRBJ1-2, reads GAGVSQTPSNKVTEKGKYVELRCDPISGHTALYWYRQSLGQGPEFLIYFQGTGAADDSGLPNDRFFAVRPEGSVSTLKIQRTERGDSAVYLCASSQTGGAGLNYGYTFGSGTRLTVV.

The rearrangement uses TRBV7-9 and TRBJ2-5; TRBD2 matches 13 bases. Germline V gene sequence: CDR1 SEHNR, CDR2 FQNEAQ (reference sequence). V lost 6 bases to trimming and J lost 5 bases; unmatched junction nucleotides: 3. The CDR3 contains 14 residues. This chain's CDR3 is CASRLAGGVETQYF. The CDR3 coding sequence is TGTGCCAGCAGACTAGCGGGAGGGGTGGAGACCCAGTACTTC.

This clonotype was counted a few times. A read error may account for a junction end that differs from germline. The chain combines TRBV20-1 with TRBJ1-2; 7 positions agree with TRBD1. This CDR3 contains 12 residues. Looked up from germline, CDR1 is DFQATT and CDR2 is SNEGSKA (reference sequence). The CDR3 loop reads CSASRDSDGDTF. The CDR3 DNA sequence: TGCAGTGCTAGTAGGGACAGCGATGGCGACACCTTC.

This chain uses TRBV11-2 with TRBJ2-7, with TRBD1 matching 10 bases. The CDR3 contains 16 residues. Germline CDR1 SGHAT, CDR2 FQNNGV. Trimming took 5 bases from V and 0 from J; bases not matched to a gene: 7. The CDR3 bases are TGTGCCAGCAGCCTAAACGGACAGGGGGACTCCTACGAGCAGTACTTC. Protein: CASSLNGQGDSYEQYF.

This clonotype was found many times. The chain carries TRBV6-6 and TRBJ2-1; 8 bases agree with TRBD1. CDR1 and CDR2 (germline): MNHNY, SVGAGI (reference sequence). Trimming removed 2 bases from V and 8 bases from J; junction bases left unmatched: 8. This CDR3 comprises 15 residues. In DNA, the CDR3 is TGTGCCAGCAGTTACAGGGGGCAGGGGGCTGATGAGCAGTTCTTC. This translates into CASSYRGQGADEQFF.

This clonotype was counted a few times. This chain uses TRBV7-3 with TRBJ2-7, with a weak D call TRBD1 (5 bases). Trimming left V 1 base short and J 4 bases short, with 14 bases between. Germline CDR1 is SGHTA and CDR2 is FQGTGA. This CDR3 region has 15 residues. In nucleotides, the CDR3 is TGTGCCAGCAGCTTAAATCCAGGGCCGGCTTACGAGCAGTACTTC. This codes for CASSLNPGPAYEQYF.

CDR3 nucleotide sequence: TGTGCCAGCAGTTTGGGGCTAGCGGGACCAACAGATACGCAGTATTTT. It codes for CASSLGLAGPTDTQYF. The chain links TRBV12-3 or TRBV12-4 to TRBJ2-3; TRBD2 aligns across 9 bases. The V and J ends lost 3 bases and 3 bases, in that order; junction bases with no gene match: 7. The CDR3 is 16 amino acids.

This clonotype was counted ten times or more. This rearrangement joins TRBV7-2 to TRBJ2-7; 7 bases map to TRBD2. The V gene end was trimmed by 0 bases and the J gene end by 3 bases; junction bases not matched to a gene: 8. This CDR3 contains 16 residues. Looked up from germline, CDR1 is SGHTA and CDR2 is FQGNSA. The DNA of the CDR3 is TGTGCCAGCAGCTTAGCGGGCGGGAGAGTATACTACGAGCAGTACTTC. Translated: CASSLAGGRVYYEQYF.

In this sample, this clonotype turned up a few times. The chain combines TRBV30 with TRBJ2-7; 7 bases are shared with TRBD2. The trim removed 1 base at V and 9 bases at J, leaving 3 bases unmatched. Germline CDR1 reads GTSNPN; CDR2 reads SVGIG (reference sequence). This CDR3 is built from 11 residues. Here the CDR3 reads CAWSGASGQYF. The CDR3 region has the DNA TGTGCCTGGAGTGGGGCTAGCGGGCAGTACTTC.

This clonotype was seen only a few times. The rearrangement uses TRBV20-1 and TRBJ2-7; 8 positions match TRBD1. J was trimmed by 5 bases and V by 6 bases; bases with no gene match: 6. There are 12 residues in the CDR3. CDR1 DFQATT and CDR2 SNEGSKA come from the germline V gene (reference sequence). CDR3 residues: CSALDRVHEQYF. Written as DNA, the CDR3 is TGCAGTGCGCTGGACAGGGTTCACGAGCAGTACTTC.

This clonotype was counted only a few times. The chain joins TRBV9 to TRBJ1-1; 7 bases match TRBD1. The V segment lost 3 bases and the J segment 4 bases; nucleotides outside the gene matches: 6. The CDR3 covers 14 residues. Per the germline V gene, CDR1 is SGDLS and CDR2 is YYNGEE. CDR3 protein: CASSAGGASTEAFF. In DNA form, the CDR3 reads TGTGCCAGCAGCGCAGGGGGTGCGAGCACTGAAGCTTTCTTT.

Regarding this clonotype: One end of the junction is discordant with germline, which a read error may explain. The chain recombines TRBV10-3 with TRBJ2-5; D is possibly TRBD1 (6 bases). This CDR3 has 14 residues. Germline CDR1 ENHRY, CDR2 SYGVKD. CDR3 DNA sequence: TGTGTCATCGGACAGCAGGAGTATCGGGAGACCCAGTACTTC. Translating it yields CVIGQQEYRETQYF.

The chain carries TRBV19 and TRBJ2-3; the match to TRBD2 covers 10 bases. Per the germline V gene, CDR1 is LNHDA and CDR2 is SQIVND (reference sequence). This CDR3 spans 14 amino acids. V lost 8 bases to trimming and J lost 1 base; unmatched junction nucleotides: 3. CDR3: CASSGTSGTDTQYF. DNA of the CDR3: TGTGCCAGTTCCGGGACTAGCGGCACAGATACGCAGTATTTT.

In its sample, this clonotype is medium-sized. V and J are TRBV18 and TRBJ2-7; 11 nucleotides align to TRBD2. The trim removed 2 bases at V and 6 bases at J, leaving 9 bases unmatched. The V gene's germline CDR1 is KGHSH and CDR2 LQKENI. The CDR3 is 16 amino acids. In DNA, the CDR3 is TGTGCCAGCTCACCAGAACTAGCGGGAGTGGGTAGCGAGCAGTACTTC. The encoded protein is CASSPELAGVGSEQYF.

This clonotype turned up a few times. The chain employs TRBV5-4 and TRBJ2-7; maybe TRBD1 (7 bases). The length of the CDR3 is 16 residues. CDR1 SGHNT and CDR2 YYREEE come from the germline V gene (reference sequence). Trimming left V 3 bases short and J 5 bases short, with 21 bases between. The CDR3 sequence is CASSSPRRGGGDEQYF. The DNA of the CDR3 is TGTGCCAGCAGCTCACCAAGGCGAGGGGGCGGGGACGAGCAGTACTTC.

A few counts support this clonotype. The chain couples TRBV18 to TRBJ2-5; D possibly corresponds to TRBD1 (6 bases). V shed 3 bases and J shed 4 bases, with 21 bases lying between them. The CDR3 extends over 17 amino acids. The germline V gene has CDR1 KGHSH and CDR2 LQKENI. In DNA, the CDR3 is TGTGCCAGCTCACCTCGATCAACAGGGATCCTAGGAGAGACCCAGTACTTC. As protein: CASSPRSTGILGETQYF.

This clonotype occurred many times. The chain couples TRBV7-8 to TRBJ2-7; 10 positions agree with TRBD1. The V gene end was trimmed by 1 base and the J gene end by 1 base; junction bases not matched to a gene: 4. Germline V gene lookup returns CDR1 SGHVS and CDR2 FQNEAQ. The CDR3 sequence is 16 residues long. This chain's CDR3 is CASSLGWTGGSYEQYF. The CDR3 coding sequence is TGTGCCAGCAGCTTAGGTTGGACAGGGGGGTCCTACGAGCAGTACTTC.

V gene TRBV11-2 combines with J gene TRBJ2-1; D remains ambiguous. Per the germline V gene, CDR1 is SGHAT and CDR2 is FQNNGV. The V and J ends lost 3 bases and 6 bases respectively, with 9 bases between them. The CDR3 extends over 13 amino acids. Here the CDR3 DNA reads TGTGCCAGCAGCTTTTCCGTCAGCAATGAGCAGTTCTTC. Its protein product is CASSFSVSNEQFF.

Comments on this clonotype: A read error may be the cause here, since a much bigger clone is one base away. The rearrangement uses TRBV5-1 and TRBJ2-3, with D hard to call. Between the trimmed V and J ends, which lost 4 bases and 0 bases, there was a span of 6 bases. Per germline, CDR1 SGHRS and CDR2 YFSETQ. The CDR3 runs to 13 residues. The CDR3 region has the DNA TGCGCCAGCAGCGTTGGAAGCACAGATACGCAGTATTTT. It yields the protein CASSVGSTDTQYF.

This rearrangement joins TRBV24-1 to TRBJ1-1; a possible D gene is TRBD1 (6 bases). V gave up 3 bases and J gave up 7 bases, with 11 bases separating them. Germline loops: CDR1 KGHDR, CDR2 SFDVKD. The CDR3 is 13 residues long. CDR3 coding DNA: TGTGCCACCAGTGATCCCGGGACATGTGAAGCTTTCTTT. It codes for CATSDPGTCEAFF.

The V call is TRBV2, the J call TRBJ2-2, with 9 nucleotides matching TRBD2. The J segment lost 0 bases and the V segment lost 6 bases, leaving 8 bases of the junction unmatched. Germline CDR1 reads SNHLY; CDR2 reads FYNNEI. This CDR3 contains 17 residues. The CDR3 sequence: CASRASGTTANTGELFF. CDR3 coding DNA: TGTGCCAGCAGGGCTAGCGGGACGACCGCGAACACCGGGGAGCTGTTTTTT.

By its share, this clonotype is medium-sized. V and J are TRBV24-1 and TRBJ2-1, with TRBD2 matching over 10 bases. With 5 bases clipped from V and 6 bases from J, the junction kept 6 bases outside the gene matches. There are 15 residues in the CDR3. Germline V gene sequence: CDR1 KGHDR, CDR2 SFDVKD. The CDR3 loop reads CATSGTSGAGNEQFF. In DNA form, the CDR3 reads TGTGCCACCAGTGGTACTAGCGGGGCCGGCAATGAGCAGTTCTTC.

Worth noting for this clonotype: One base away lies a much larger clone, so this may be a sequencing read error. The chain recombines TRBV27 with TRBJ2-6; D is perhaps TRBD1 (5 bases). CDR3 size: 15 residues. CDR1 and CDR2 from the germline V gene are MNHEY and SMNVEV (reference sequence). The CDR3 sequence: CTSRVGNSGANVLTF. CDR3 coding DNA: TGTACCAGCAGGGTTGGGAACTCTGGGGCCAACGTCCTGACTTTC. Full variable domain (remainder filled in from reference TRBV27 and TRBJ2-6): EAQVTQNPRYLITVTGKKLTVTCSQNMNHEYMSWYRQDPGLGLRQIYYSMNVEVTDKGDVPEGYKVSRKEKRNFPLILESPSPNQTSLYFCTSRVGNSGANVLTFGAGSRLTVL.

Concerning this clonotype itself: A clone one base away is much larger, so this may be a read error. The rearrangement uses TRBV20-1 and TRBJ1-2; TRBD1 might be the D (6 bases). CDR3 length: 15 residues. In germline, CDR1 is DFQATT, CDR2 SNEGSKA (reference sequence). In DNA, the CDR3 is TGCAGTGCTTCCGAGGGGGTTGCGGGGAGGGATGGCGACACCTTC. This translates into CSASEGVAGRDGDTF.

With regard to this clonotype: This may be a read error, as it is one base from a much larger clone. The chain couples TRBV24-1 to TRBJ2-7; the D is unclear. This CDR3 spans 11 amino acids. V shed 1 base and J shed 8 bases, with 5 bases lying between them. The V gene's germline CDR1 is KGHDR and CDR2 SFDVKD. Written as DNA, the CDR3 is TGTGCCACCAGTGATTTAGGCAAGCAGTACTTC. This encodes CATSDLGKQYF.